This T cell receptor beta chain was sequenced in a study of PD-1 blockade in classical Hodgkin lymphoma. Time point given: newly diagnosed, previously untreated cHL patient sample. Thawed PBMCs were subjected to magnetic negative selection, which yielded isolated CD8+ T cells. The comparison group had newly diagnosed, previously untreated classical Hodgkin lymphoma. Regarding this clone: Antigen specificity is unknown.

The protocol was immunoSEQ multiplex PCR, while the TCRdb copy is restricted to in-frame clones and leaves out a portion. The sample lists approximately 9,000 clones, approximately 84% occurring once. Study-level findings and limits: Underlying causes for the observed repertoire differences were not defined, possibly disease activity or prior therapy.

Germline assignment: CDR1 SGHRS and CDR2 YFSETQ. The CDR3 extends over 14 amino acids. With 2 bases removed from V and 1 base from J, the gap between germline ends came to 7 bases. This receptor was identified in a human donor with classical Hodgkin lymphoma. The sample consisted of CD8+ T cells from blood. The chain couples TRBV5-1 to TRBJ2-1; D not resolved. Here the CDR3 reads CASSLTASYNEQFF. The CDR3 DNA sequence: TGCGCCAGCAGCTTAACGGCGTCCTACAATGAGCAGTTCTTC.